This TCR beta chain was recorded in a study of prognosis after radiotherapy for stage I lung cancer. Overall study context: Enrolled patients comprised 14 to 15 with newly diagnosed primary stage I lung tumors and five with oligometastatic NSCLC after surgical resection of the primary tumor. In this cohort, no one received concurrent therapy with stereotactic body radiotherapy. Following radiotherapy, a handful of patients went on to present distant metastases at a median of 7 months, and some 15 exhibited no significant progression.

In its sample, this clonotype was seen many times. CDR3 size: 15 residues. Germline assignment: CDR1 SGHTA and CDR2 FQGTGA. Trimming left V 2 bases short and J 5 bases short, with 10 bases between. Two rounds of multiplex PCR amplified TCR beta CDR3 from genomic DNA. Initially, in first-round PCR, primers specific to each TRBV and TRBJ gene were used. TCRdb re-called the multiplex PCR reads through MiXCR, storing one row per CDR3 protein. The sample shows 25,000 to 35,000 distinct CDR3 sequences, about 34% of them seen only once. The receptor was isolated from a donor over 45 with non-small cell lung cancer. This specimen was PBMCs, taken before or after stereotactic body radiation therapy (not recorded which). The V gene is TRBV7-3, the J gene TRBJ1-6, with a tentative D call TRBD1 (5 bases). CDR3: CASSLRGKNNSPLHF. The CDR3 coding sequence is TGTGCCAGCAGCTTACGGGGGAAGAATAATTCACCCCTCCACTTT. Drawing the rest from reference TRBV7-3 and TRBJ1-6, the complete variable domain is GAGVSQTPSNKVTEKGKYVELRCDPISGHTALYWYRQSLGQGPEFLIYFQGTGAADDSGLPNDRFFAVRPEGSVSTLKIQRTERGDSAVYLCASSLRGKNNSPLHFGNGTRLTVT.